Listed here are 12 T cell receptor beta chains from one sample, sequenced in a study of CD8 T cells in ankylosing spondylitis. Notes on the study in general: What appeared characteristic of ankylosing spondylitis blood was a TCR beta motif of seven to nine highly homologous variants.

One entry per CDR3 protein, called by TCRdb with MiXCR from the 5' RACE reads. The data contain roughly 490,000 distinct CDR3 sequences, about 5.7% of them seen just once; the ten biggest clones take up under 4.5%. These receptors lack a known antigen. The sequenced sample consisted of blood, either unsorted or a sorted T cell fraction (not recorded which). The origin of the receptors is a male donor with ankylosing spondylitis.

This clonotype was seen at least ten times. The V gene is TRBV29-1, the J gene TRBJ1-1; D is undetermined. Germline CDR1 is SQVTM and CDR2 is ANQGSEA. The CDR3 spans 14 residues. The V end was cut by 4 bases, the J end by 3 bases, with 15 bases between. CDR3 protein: CSVVPQTGDTEAFF. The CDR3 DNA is TGCAGCGTTGTCCCTCAGACCGGGGACACTGAAGCTTTCTTT.

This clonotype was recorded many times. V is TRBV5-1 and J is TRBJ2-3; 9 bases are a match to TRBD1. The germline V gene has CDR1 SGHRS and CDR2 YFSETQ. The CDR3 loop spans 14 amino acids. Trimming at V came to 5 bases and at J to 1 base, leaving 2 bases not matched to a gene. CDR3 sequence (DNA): TGCGCCAGCAGACAGGGGGCAGGCACAGATACGCAGTATTTT. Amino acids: CASRQGAGTDTQYF.

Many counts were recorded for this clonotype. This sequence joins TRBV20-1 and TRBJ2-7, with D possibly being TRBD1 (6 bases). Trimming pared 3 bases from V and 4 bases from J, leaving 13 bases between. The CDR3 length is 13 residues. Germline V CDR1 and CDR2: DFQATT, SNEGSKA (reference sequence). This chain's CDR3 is CSASWGHQYEQYF. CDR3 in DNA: TGCAGTGCTAGTTGGGGACACCAATACGAGCAGTACTTC.

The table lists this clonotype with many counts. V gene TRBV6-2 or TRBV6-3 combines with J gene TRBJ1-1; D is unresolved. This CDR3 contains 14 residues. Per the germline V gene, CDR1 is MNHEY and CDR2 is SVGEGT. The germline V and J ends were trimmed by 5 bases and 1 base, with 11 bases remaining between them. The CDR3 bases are TGTGCCAGCAGTACGTCTGACTGGAACACTGAAGCTTTCTTT. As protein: CASSTSDWNTEAFF.

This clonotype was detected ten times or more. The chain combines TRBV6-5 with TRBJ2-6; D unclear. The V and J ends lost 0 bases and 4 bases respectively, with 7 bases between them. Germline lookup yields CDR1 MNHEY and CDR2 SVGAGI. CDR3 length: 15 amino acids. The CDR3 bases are TGTGCCAGCAGTTACTCGTGGGCCGGGGCCAACGTCCTGACTTTC. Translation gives CASSYSWAGANVLTF.

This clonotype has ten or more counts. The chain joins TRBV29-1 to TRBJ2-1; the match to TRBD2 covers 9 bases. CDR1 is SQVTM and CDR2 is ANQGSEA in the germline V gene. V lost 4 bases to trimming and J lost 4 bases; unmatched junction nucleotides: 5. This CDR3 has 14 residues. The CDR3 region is CSVVSAGGYNEQFF. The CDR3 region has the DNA TGCAGCGTTGTGTCTGCGGGGGGGTACAATGAGCAGTTCTTC.

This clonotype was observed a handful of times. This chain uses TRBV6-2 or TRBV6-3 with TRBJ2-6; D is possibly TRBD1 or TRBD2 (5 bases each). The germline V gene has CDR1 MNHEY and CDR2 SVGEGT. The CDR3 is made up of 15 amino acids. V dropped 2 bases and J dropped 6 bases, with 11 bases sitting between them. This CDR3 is CASSYRGREANVLTF. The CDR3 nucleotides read TGTGCCAGCAGTTACCGGGGCCGGGAGGCCAACGTCCTGACTTTC.

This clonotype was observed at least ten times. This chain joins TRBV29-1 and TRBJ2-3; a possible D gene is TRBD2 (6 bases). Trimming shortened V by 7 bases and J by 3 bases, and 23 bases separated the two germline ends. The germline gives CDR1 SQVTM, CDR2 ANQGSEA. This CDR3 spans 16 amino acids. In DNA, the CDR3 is TGCAGCGCAGGAGGTGGTAGAGCGGGTGCAACAGATACGCAGTATTTT. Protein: CSAGGGRAGATDTQYF.

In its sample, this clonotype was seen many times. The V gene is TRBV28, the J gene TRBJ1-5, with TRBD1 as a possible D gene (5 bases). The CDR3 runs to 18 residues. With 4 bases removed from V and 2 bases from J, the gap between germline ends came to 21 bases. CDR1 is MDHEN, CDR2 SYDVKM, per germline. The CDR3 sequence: CASSSSNTAGNGNQPQHF. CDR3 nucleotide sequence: TGTGCCAGCAGTTCCTCCAATACGGCAGGGAATGGCAATCAGCCCCAGCATTTT.

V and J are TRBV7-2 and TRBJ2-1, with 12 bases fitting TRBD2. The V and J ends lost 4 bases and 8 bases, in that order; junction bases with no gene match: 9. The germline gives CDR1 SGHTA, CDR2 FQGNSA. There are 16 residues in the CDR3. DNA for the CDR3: TGTGCCAGCAGCTCCTGGACTAGCGGGGTATGGTATGAGCAGTTCTTC. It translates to CASSSWTSGVWYEQFF.

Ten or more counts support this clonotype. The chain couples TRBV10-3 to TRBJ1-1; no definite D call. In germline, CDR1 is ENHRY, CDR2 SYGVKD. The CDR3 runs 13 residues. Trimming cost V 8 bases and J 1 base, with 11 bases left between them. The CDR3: CAIVPRPNTEAFF. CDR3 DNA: TGTGCCATCGTCCCCCGGCCGAACACTGAAGCTTTCTTT.

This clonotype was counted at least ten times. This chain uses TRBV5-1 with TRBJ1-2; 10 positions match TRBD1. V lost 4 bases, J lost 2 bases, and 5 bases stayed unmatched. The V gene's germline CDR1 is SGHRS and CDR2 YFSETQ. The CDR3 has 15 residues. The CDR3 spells CASSARTGGNYGYTF. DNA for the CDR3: TGCGCCAGCAGCGCGAGGACAGGGGGAAACTATGGCTACACCTTC.